A single sample gave rise to the 26 T cell receptor beta chains below, sequenced in a study. TCRdb re-called the 5' RACE reads with MiXCR, one entry per CDR3 protein. The sample includes 46,000 or so distinct CDR3 sequences, roughly 20% of them seen just once. Tregs were sorted as CD4+CD25+CD127-/low cells. Sequencing was performed on Tregs sorted from a lymph node. The receptors stem from a female donor with breast cancer.

Many counts were recorded for this clonotype. This chain joins TRBV4-2 and TRBJ2-1; D perhaps matches TRBD2 (5 bases). Per germline, CDR1 LGHNA and CDR2 YNFKEQ. This CDR3 is built from 16 residues. V lost 1 base, J lost 4 bases, and 14 bases lay in between. The CDR3 sequence: CASSQATGLGYNEQFF. CDR3 nucleotides: TGTGCCAGCAGCCAAGCAACGGGATTGGGGTACAATGAGCAGTTCTTC.

The chain is built from TRBV12-3 or TRBV12-4 and TRBJ2-3; 7 nucleotides agree with TRBD2. Unmatched junction bases numbered 9, after V lost 6 bases and J lost 6 bases. This CDR3 spans 14 amino acids. The CDR3 nucleotides are TGTGCCAGCAGCCTAACGAGCGGGATGGATACGCAGTATTTT. This translates into CASSLTSGMDTQYF.

The V and J genes are TRBV10-3 and TRBJ2-7; D perhaps matches TRBD2 (7 bases). CDR1 ENHRY and CDR2 SYGVKD come from the germline V gene. Trimming pared 4 bases from V and 2 bases from J, leaving 15 bases between. The CDR3 has 15 amino acids. CDR3: CAISGEGGRTYEQYF. CDR3 nucleotide sequence: TGTGCCATCAGTGGGGAGGGGGGGCGAACCTACGAGCAGTACTTC.

This clonotype came up a few times. This chain links TRBV6-1 with TRBJ1-1, with no clear D. The germline V and J ends were trimmed by 7 bases and 1 base, with 13 bases remaining between them. CDR3 length equals 14 residues. Germline loops: CDR1 MNHNS, CDR2 SASEGT. The CDR3 spells CASTATGRNTEAFF. The DNA of the CDR3 is TGTGCCAGCACCGCTACCGGGAGGAACACTGAAGCTTTCTTT.

This clonotype was seen many times. The CDR3 sequence: CATSRDRGRNTEAFF. The DNA for the CDR3 is TGTGCCACCAGCAGAGATCGGGGTAGGAACACTGAAGCTTTCTTT. This rearrangement joins TRBV15 to TRBJ1-1; D not certain. Per germline, CDR1 LNHNV and CDR2 YYDKDF (reference sequence). The CDR3 length is 15 residues. The V and J ends lost 0 bases and 1 base respectively, with 9 bases between them. Filled out from reference TRBV15 and TRBJ1-1, the complete variable domain reads DAMVIQNPRYQVTQFGKPVTLSCSQTLNHNVMYWYQQKSSQAPKLLFHYYDKDFNNEADTPDNFQSRRPNTSFCFLDIRSPGLGDTAMYLCATSRDRGRNTEAFFGQGTRLTVV.

This clonotype was detected many times. The rearrangement uses TRBV4-1 and TRBJ2-7, with D perhaps TRBD1 or TRBD2 (5 bases each). Germline V gene sequence: CDR1 MGHRA, CDR2 YSYEKL. V was trimmed by 3 bases and J by 5 bases, leaving 14 bases between them. This CDR3 spans 14 amino acids. This CDR3 reads CASSHSGARDEQYF. In nucleotides, the CDR3 is TGCGCCAGCAGCCACTCCGGGGCCCGGGACGAGCAGTACTTC.

The rearrangement uses TRBV7-6 and TRBJ1-2; D gene unclear. With 4 bases removed from V and 14 bases from J, the gap between germline ends came to 14 bases. There are 11 residues in the CDR3. In germline, CDR1 is SGHVS, CDR2 FNYEAQ. The CDR3 DNA is TGTGCCAGCAGCTCCGGACGAGAACTAACCTTC. Its translation: CASSSGRELTF. The full variable domain, completed using reference TRBV7-6 and TRBJ1-2, is GAGVSQSPRYKVTKRGQDVALRCDPISGHVSLYWYRQALGQGPEFLTYFNYEAQQDKSGLPNDRFSAERPEGSISTLTIQRTEQRDSAMYRCASSSGRELTFGSGTRLTVV.

In its sample, this clonotype was seen many times. This chain connects TRBV5-6 to TRBJ2-5; TRBD1 matches 9 bases. This CDR3 has 15 residues. J lost 6 bases, V lost 3 bases, and 9 bases had no gene match. Germline CDR1 SGHDT, CDR2 YYEEEE. The CDR3, as DNA: TGTGCCAGCAGCTCTCCAGGGACAGGGACCCAGACCCAGTACTTC. This codes for CASSSPGTGTQTQYF.

The gene calls are TRBV18 and TRBJ2-5; possibly TRBD1 for D (5 bases). This CDR3 has 14 residues. V lost 0 bases to trimming and J lost 3 bases, with 8 bases between them. CDR1 and CDR2 from the germline V gene are KGHSH and LQKENI. The CDR3: CASSPPFREETQYF. DNA for the CDR3: TGTGCCAGCTCACCACCCTTCAGGGAAGAGACCCAGTACTTC. Full variable domain (outside the CDR3, taken from reference TRBV18 and TRBJ2-5): NAGVMQNPRHLVRRRGQEARLRCSPMKGHSHVYWYRQLPEEGLKFMVYLQKENIIDESGMPKERFSAEFPKEGPSILRIQQVVRGDSAAYFCASSPPFREETQYFGPGTRLLVL.

The rearrangement uses TRBV27 and TRBJ2-3, with TRBD1 as a possible D gene (5 bases). Germline CDR1 and CDR2: MNHEY and SMNVEV (reference sequence). This CDR3 comprises 14 residues. V lost 4 bases, J lost 1 base, and 9 bases lay in between. This chain's CDR3 is CASSWGRGTDTQYF. The CDR3 DNA reads as TGTGCCAGCAGTTGGGGCAGGGGCACAGATACGCAGTATTTT.

A single count supports this clonotype. A much larger clone differs by one base, so this may be a read error. J is TRBJ2-1 and V is TRBV7-2; unclear D gene. CDR3 size: 16 residues. Looked up from germline, CDR1 is SGHTA and CDR2 is FQGNSA. CDR3 amino acids: CACSLEWNAGYNEQFF. The CDR3 bases are TGTGCCTGCAGCTTAGAATGGAACGCAGGCTACAATGAGCAGTTCTTC.

On this clonotype itself: The germline gene is not matched at one end of the junction; a read error may be the cause. The CDR3 region has the DNA TGTGCCAGCAGTTACTCGGGGCCGGCAGATGGCTACACTTTC. Translation: CASSYSGPADGYTF. V is TRBV6-5 and J is TRBJ1-2, with a possible D match to TRBD1 (5 bases). The CDR3 spans 14 residues. Per germline, CDR1 MNHEY and CDR2 SVGAGI.

The rearrangement uses TRBV4-2 and TRBJ1-2; D ambiguous. The CDR3 has 13 residues. Trimming stripped 1 base from V and 4 bases from J, with 7 bases between. Per germline, CDR1 LGHNA and CDR2 YNFKEQ. The chain's CDR3 is CASSQGLGYGYTF. CDR3 in DNA: TGTGCCAGCAGCCAAGGGTTGGGCTATGGCTACACCTTC.

V usage is TRBV7-9 and J usage is TRBJ2-5; D unclear. Between the trimmed V and J ends, which lost 0 bases and 2 bases, there was a span of 7 bases. This CDR3 comprises 14 residues. The germline CDR1 and CDR2 sequences are SEHNR and FQNEAQ (reference sequence). CDR3: CASSLADWQETQYF. The CDR3 coding sequence is TGTGCCAGCAGCTTAGCCGACTGGCAAGAGACCCAGTACTTC.

The chain carries TRBV12-3 or TRBV12-4 and TRBJ2-3; no clear D gene. V lost 5 bases to trimming and J lost 4 bases, with 4 bases between them. This CDR3 has 11 residues. CDR3 sequence: CASSQPDTQYF. The DNA for the CDR3 is TGTGCCAGCAGTCAACCAGATACGCAGTATTTT.

This clonotype has a count of ten or more. The chain combines TRBV4-1 with TRBJ2-3; 11 nucleotides align to TRBD2. Trimming took 4 bases from V and 2 from J; bases not matched to a gene: 5. Per the germline V gene, CDR1 is MGHRA and CDR2 is YSYEKL. The CDR3 is 16 residues long. CDR3 in amino acids: CASSPGTSGLTDTQYF. The CDR3 DNA sequence: TGCGCCAGCAGCCCCGGGACTAGCGGCCTCACAGATACGCAGTATTTT.

This clonotype was observed once. A read error may be the cause here, since a much bigger clone is one base away. The chain uses TRBV29-1 and TRBJ2-5; TRBD1 might be the D (6 bases). CDR3 length: 12 amino acids. Germline CDR1 is SQVTM and CDR2 is ANQGSEA. Trimming removed 7 bases at V and 5 bases at J, with 14 bases between. The CDR3 reads CSGRQDVETQYF. Here the CDR3 DNA reads TGCAGCGGACGACAGGACGTCGAGACCCAGTACTTC.

This clonotype was found many times. The V gene is TRBV7-2, the J gene TRBJ2-3, with D perhaps matching TRBD1 (6 bases). CDR3 length equals 16 residues. The V gene lost 4 bases and the J gene lost 0 bases, with 14 bases spanning the gap. Germline V gene data show CDR1 as SGHTA and CDR2 as FQGNSA. Here the CDR3 reads CASSSNRVRSTDTQYF. CDR3 DNA sequence: TGTGCCAGCAGCTCCAACAGGGTGCGAAGCACAGATACGCAGTATTTT.

Regarding this clonotype: A junction end diverges from the germline sequence, so it may reflect a read error. J is TRBJ2-1 and V is TRBV28, with D unclear. Germline-derived CDR1 and CDR2 are MDHEN and SYDVKM. This CDR3 contains 14 residues. For the CDR3, the DNA is TGTGCCAGCAGTTTATGGACACACTACAATGGGCAGTTCTTC. Its translation: CASSLWTHYNGQFF.

Here the CDR3 reads CSASSVDSNQPQHF. CDR3 coding DNA: TGCAGTGCTAGCTCCGTGGACAGCAATCAGCCCCAGCATTTT. The chain joins TRBV20-1 to TRBJ1-5; D is unresolved. The CDR3 totals 14 residues. The germline V gene encodes CDR1 DFQATT and CDR2 SNEGSKA (reference sequence). Deletions cut 3 bases from V and 1 base from J, with 10 bases between.

The table lists this clonotype with many counts. This rearrangement joins TRBV5-1 to TRBJ2-2; unclear D gene. The germline gives CDR1 SGHRS, CDR2 YFSETQ. This CDR3 is built from 14 residues. Trimming left V 0 bases short and J 2 bases short, with 5 bases between. CDR3 in DNA: TGCGCCAGCAGCTTGGTCCCAAACACCGGGGAGCTGTTTTTT. Translation: CASSLVPNTGELFF.

V and J are TRBV5-5 and TRBJ2-7; D gene unclear. The CDR3 runs 14 residues. In germline, CDR1 is SGHKS, CDR2 YYEKEE (reference sequence). V gave up 4 bases and J gave up 3 bases, with 14 bases separating them. This CDR3 reads CASSQRLTDYEQYF. The CDR3 DNA reads as TGTGCCAGCAGCCAACGGTTAACAGACTACGAGCAGTACTTC.

V usage is TRBV7-3 and J usage is TRBJ2-5; 9 nucleotides match TRBD2. The CDR3 loop spans 15 amino acids. Germline V gives CDR1 SGHTA, CDR2 FQGTGA. The J segment lost 4 bases and the V segment lost 3 bases, leaving 6 bases of the junction unmatched. The CDR3 reads CASSLQGLALETQYF. The CDR3 DNA reads TGTGCCAGCAGCTTGCAAGGACTAGCGCTAGAGACCCAGTACTTC.

This clonotype has a handful of counts. The chain carries TRBV6-1 and TRBJ2-1; D unresolved. There are 15 residues in the CDR3. The germline V and J ends were trimmed by 2 bases and 0 bases, with 8 bases remaining between them. The germline V gene has CDR1 MNHNS and CDR2 SASEGT. Written as DNA, the CDR3 is TGTGCCAGCAGTGAATACCAGATCTCCTACAATGAGCAGTTCTTC. Protein: CASSEYQISYNEQFF.

This clonotype was recorded many times. The CDR3 coding sequence is TGTGCCAGCAGCGGCCGACAGGGGAACACTGAAGCTTTCTTT. It is translated as CASSGRQGNTEAFF. The rearrangement joins TRBV9 to TRBJ1-1, with 7 positions matching TRBD1. The germline V gene encodes CDR1 SGDLS and CDR2 YYNGEE. V lost 3 bases, J lost 1 base, and 3 bases stayed unmatched. The CDR3 contains 14 residues. Supplemented by reference TRBV9 and TRBJ1-1, the full variable domain reads DSGVTQTPKHLITATGQRVTLRCSPRSGDLSVYWYQQSLDQGLQFLIQYYNGEERAKGNILERFSAQQFPDLHSELNLSSLELGDSALYFCASSGRQGNTEAFFGQGTRLTVV.

This clonotype has a handful of counts. The rearrangement uses TRBV6-5 and TRBJ1-3; D perhaps matches TRBD1 (6 bases). The CDR3 has 16 amino acids. CDR1 and CDR2 (germline): MNHEY, SVGAGI. Trimming pared 0 bases from V and 1 base from J, leaving 10 bases between. In DNA form, the CDR3 reads TGTGCCAGCAGTTACTCCGGGGGGGCGTCTGGAAACACCATATATTTT. Translation gives CASSYSGGASGNTIYF.